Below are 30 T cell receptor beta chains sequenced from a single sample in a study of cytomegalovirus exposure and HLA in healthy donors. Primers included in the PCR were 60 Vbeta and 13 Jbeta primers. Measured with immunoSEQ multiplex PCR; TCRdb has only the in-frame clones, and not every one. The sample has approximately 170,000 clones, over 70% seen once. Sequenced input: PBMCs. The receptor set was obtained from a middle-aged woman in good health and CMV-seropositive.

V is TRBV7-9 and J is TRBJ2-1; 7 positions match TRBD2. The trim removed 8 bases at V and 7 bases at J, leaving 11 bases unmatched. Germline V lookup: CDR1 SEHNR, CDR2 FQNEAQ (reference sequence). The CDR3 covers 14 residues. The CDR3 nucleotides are TGTGCCAGCGATGGGGGGGGAGTTGTTAATGAGCAGTTCTTC. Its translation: CASDGGGVVNEQFF.

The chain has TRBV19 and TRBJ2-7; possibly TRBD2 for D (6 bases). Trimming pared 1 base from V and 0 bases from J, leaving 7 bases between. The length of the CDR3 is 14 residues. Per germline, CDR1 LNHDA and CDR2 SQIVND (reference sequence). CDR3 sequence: CASSIAGGSYEQYF. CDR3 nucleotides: TGTGCCAGTAGTATAGCCGGGGGCTCCTACGAGCAGTACTTC.

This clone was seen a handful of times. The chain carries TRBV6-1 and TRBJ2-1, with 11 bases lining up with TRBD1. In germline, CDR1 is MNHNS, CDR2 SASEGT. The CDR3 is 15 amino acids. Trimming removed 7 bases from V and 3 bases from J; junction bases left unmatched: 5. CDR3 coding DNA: TGTGCCAGCATCTCGGGGACAGGGGGCTACAATGAGCAGTTCTTC. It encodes CASISGTGGYNEQFF.

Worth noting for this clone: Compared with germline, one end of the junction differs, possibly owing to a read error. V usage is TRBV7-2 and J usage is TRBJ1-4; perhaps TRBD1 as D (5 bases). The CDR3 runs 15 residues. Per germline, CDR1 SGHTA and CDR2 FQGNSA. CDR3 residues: CASSLAWGTNEKLFF. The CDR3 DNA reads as TGTGCCAGCAGCTTAGCTTGGGGGACTAATGAAAAATTGTTTTTT.

CDR3 residues: CASSWGQGWEQYF. In nucleotides, the CDR3 is TGTGCCAGTAGTTGGGGACAGGGTTGGGAGCAGTACTTC. The V gene is TRBV19, the J gene TRBJ2-7; TRBD1 agrees at 9 bases. The ends lost 5 bases at V and 7 bases at J; junction bases unmatched: 6. The CDR3 spans 13 residues. CDR1 is LNHDA, CDR2 SQIVND, per germline (reference sequence).

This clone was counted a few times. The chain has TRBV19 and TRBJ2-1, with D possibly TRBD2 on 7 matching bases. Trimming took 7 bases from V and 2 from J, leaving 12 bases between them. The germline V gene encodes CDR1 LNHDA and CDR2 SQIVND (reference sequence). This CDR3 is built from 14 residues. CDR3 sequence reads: CASKGGGAYNEQFF. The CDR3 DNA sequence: TGTGCCAGTAAAGGCGGGGGCGCCTACAATGAGCAGTTCTTC.

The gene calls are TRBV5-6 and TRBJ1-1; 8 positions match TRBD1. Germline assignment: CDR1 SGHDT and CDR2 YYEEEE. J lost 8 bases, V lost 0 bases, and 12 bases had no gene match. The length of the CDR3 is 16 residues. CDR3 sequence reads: CASSLGKTGQGREAFF. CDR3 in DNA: TGTGCCAGCAGCTTGGGGAAGACCGGACAGGGCAGAGAAGCTTTCTTT.

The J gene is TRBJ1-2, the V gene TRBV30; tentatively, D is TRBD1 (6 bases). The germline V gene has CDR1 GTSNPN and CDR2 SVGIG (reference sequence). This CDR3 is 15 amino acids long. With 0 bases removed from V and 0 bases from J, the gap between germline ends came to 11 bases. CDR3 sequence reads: CAWSVTTGANYGYTF. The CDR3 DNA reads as TGTGCCTGGAGTGTAACGACAGGAGCTAACTATGGCTACACCTTC.

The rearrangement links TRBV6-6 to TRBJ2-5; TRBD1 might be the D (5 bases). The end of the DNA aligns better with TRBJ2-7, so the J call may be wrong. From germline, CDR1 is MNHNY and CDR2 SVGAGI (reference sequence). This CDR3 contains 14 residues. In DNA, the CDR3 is TGTGCCAGCAGCCAAACCTGGGGCTCCGGCGAGCAGTACTTC. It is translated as CASSQTWGSGEQYF.

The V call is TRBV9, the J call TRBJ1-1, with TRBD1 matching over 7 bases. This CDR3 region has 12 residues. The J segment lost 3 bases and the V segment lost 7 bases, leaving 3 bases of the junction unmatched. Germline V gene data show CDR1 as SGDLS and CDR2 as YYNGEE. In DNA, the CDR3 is TGTGCCAGCCAGGGGGTCGACACTGAAGCTTTCTTT. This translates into CASQGVDTEAFF.

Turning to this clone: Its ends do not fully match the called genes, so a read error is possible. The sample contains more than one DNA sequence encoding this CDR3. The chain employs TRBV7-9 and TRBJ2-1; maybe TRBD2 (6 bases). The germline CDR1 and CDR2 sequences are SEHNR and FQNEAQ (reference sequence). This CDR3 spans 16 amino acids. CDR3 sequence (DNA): TGCGCCAGCAGCTTAGTGGCGGGGAGCTCCTACAATGAGCAGTTCTTC. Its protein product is CASSLVAGSSYNEQFF.

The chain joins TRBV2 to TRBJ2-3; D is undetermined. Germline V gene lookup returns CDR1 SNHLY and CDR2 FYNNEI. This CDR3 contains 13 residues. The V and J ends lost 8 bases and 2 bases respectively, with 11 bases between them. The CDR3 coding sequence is TGTGCCAGCGGGCTATCCACCACAGATACGCAGTATTTT. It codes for CASGLSTTDTQYF.

The CDR3 is CASSLGTGGSYTF. In DNA form, the CDR3 reads TGCGCCAGCAGCTTGGGGACAGGGGGCAGCTACACCTTC. The J gene is TRBJ1-2, the V gene TRBV5-1, with TRBD1 matching 11 bases. The CDR3 totals 13 residues. The trim removed 0 bases at V and 9 bases at J, leaving 1 base unmatched. Germline lookup yields CDR1 SGHRS and CDR2 YFSETQ.

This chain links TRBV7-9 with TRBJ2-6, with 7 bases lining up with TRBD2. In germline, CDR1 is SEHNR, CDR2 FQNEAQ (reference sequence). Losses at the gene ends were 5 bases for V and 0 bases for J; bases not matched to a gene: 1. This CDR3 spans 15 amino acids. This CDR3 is CASSGGGSGANVLTF. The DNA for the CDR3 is TGTGCCAGCAGCGGGGGGGGCTCTGGGGCCAACGTCCTGACTTTC. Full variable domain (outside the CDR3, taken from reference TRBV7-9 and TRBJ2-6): DTGVSQNPRHKITKRGQNVTFRCDPISEHNRLYWYRQTLGQGPEFLTYFQNEAQLEKSRLLSDRFSAERPKGSFSTLEIQRTEQGDSAMYLCASSGGGSGANVLTFGAGSRLTVL.

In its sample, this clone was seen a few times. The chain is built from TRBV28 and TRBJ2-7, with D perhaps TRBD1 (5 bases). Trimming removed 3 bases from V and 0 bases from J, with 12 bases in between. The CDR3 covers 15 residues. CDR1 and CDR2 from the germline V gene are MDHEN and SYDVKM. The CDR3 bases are TGTGCCAGCAGTTTCATGGGGCAAACCTCCTACGAGCAGTACTTC. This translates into CASSFMGQTSYEQYF.

CDR3 region: CASSLELAGAHNEQFF. For the CDR3, the DNA is TGTGCCAGCAGCTTAGAACTAGCGGGGGCCCACAATGAGCAGTTCTTC. The V call is TRBV7-9, the J call TRBJ2-1, with 11 positions matching TRBD2. In germline, CDR1 is SEHNR, CDR2 FQNEAQ (reference sequence). V lost 1 base to trimming and J lost 5 bases; unmatched junction nucleotides: 4. This CDR3 contains 16 residues.

The CDR3 nucleotides read TGTGCCAGCAGTTTAGGTTGGGGGGAGGGCAATGAGCAGTTCTTC. It specifies CASSLGWGEGNEQFF. This chain joins TRBV27 and TRBJ2-1, with 7 nucleotides matching TRBD2. The length of the CDR3 is 15 residues. Germline CDR1 is MNHEY and CDR2 is SMNVEV (reference sequence). After removal of 2 bases from V and 6 bases from J, the junction contained 7 bases not matched to a gene.

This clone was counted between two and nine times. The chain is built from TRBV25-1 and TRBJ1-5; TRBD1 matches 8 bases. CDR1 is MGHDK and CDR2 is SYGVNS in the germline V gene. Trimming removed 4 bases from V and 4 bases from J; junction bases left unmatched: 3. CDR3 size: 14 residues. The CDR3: CASSGGTGNQPQHF. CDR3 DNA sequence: TGTGCCAGCAGTGGGGGGACAGGTAATCAGCCCCAGCATTTT.

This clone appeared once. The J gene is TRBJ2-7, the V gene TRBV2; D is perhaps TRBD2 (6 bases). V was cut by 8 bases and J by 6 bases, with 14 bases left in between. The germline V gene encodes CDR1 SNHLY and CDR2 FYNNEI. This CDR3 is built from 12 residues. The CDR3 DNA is TGTGCCAGCGACGAACTAGCCGGCGAGCAGTACTTC. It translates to CASDELAGEQYF.

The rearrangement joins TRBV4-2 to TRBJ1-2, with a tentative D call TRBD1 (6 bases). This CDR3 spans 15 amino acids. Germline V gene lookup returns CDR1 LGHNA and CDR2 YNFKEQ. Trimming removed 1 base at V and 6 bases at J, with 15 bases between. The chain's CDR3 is CASSQVSQGTNGYTF. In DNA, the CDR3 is TGTGCCAGCAGCCAAGTTTCGCAGGGGACAAATGGCTACACCTTC.

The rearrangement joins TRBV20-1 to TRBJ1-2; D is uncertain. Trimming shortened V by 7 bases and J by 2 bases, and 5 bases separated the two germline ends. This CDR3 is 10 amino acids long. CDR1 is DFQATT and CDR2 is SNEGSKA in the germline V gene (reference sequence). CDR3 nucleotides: TGCAGTGGACTAAACTATGGCTACACCTTC. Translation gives CSGLNYGYTF.

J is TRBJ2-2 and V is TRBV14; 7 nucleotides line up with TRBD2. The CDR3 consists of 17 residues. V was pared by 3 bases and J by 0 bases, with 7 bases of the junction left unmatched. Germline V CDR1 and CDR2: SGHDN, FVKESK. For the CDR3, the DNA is TGTGCCAGCAGCCAGGACCGACGGGGGGCGAACACCGGGGAGCTGTTTTTT. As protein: CASSQDRRGANTGELFF. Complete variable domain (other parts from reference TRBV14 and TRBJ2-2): EAGVTQFPSHSVIEKGQTVTLRCDPISGHDNLYWYRRVMGKEIKFLLHFVKESKQDESGMPNNRFLAERTGGTYSTLKVQPAELEDSGVYFCASSQDRRGANTGELFFGEGSRLTVL.

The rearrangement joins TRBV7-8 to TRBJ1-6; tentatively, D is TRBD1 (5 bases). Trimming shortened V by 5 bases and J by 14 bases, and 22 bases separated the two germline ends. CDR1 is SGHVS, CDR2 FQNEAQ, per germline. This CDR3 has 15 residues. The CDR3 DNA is TGTGCCAGCAGCCAATCCTCGGGGGGGGGTATGGCCCTCCACTTT. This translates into CASSQSSGGGMALHF.

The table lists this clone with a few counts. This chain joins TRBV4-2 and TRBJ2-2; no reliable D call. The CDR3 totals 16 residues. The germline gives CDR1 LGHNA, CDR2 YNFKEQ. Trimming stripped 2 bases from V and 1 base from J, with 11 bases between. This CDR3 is CASSQLDIWNTGELFF. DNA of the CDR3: TGTGCCAGCAGCCAATTAGACATATGGAACACCGGGGAGCTGTTTTTT.

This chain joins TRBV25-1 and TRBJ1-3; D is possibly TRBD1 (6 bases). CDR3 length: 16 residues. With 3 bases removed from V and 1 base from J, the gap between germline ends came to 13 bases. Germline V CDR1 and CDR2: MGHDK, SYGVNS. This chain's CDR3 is CASSDIDRISGNTIYF. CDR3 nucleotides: TGTGCCAGCAGTGATATTGACAGGATATCTGGAAACACCATATATTTT.

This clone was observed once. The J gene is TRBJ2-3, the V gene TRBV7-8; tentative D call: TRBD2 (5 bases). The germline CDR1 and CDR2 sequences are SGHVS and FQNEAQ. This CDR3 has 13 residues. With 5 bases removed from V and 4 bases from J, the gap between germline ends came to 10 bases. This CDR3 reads CASSLSAADTQYF. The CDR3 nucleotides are TGTGCCAGCAGCCTTAGCGCGGCAGATACGCAGTATTTT.

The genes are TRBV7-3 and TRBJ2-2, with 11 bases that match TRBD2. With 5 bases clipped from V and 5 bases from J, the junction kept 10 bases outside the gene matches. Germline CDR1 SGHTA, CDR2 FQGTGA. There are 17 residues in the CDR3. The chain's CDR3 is CASSPIAGGITTGELFF. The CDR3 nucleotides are TGTGCCAGCAGCCCGATAGCGGGGGGGATCACAACCGGGGAGCTGTTTTTT.

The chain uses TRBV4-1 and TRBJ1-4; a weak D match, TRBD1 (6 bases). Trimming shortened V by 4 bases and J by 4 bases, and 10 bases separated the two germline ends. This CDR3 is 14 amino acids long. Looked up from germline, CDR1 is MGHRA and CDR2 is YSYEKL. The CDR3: CASSLRQDNEKLFF. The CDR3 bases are TGCGCCAGCAGCCTCAGACAGGATAATGAAAAACTGTTTTTT.

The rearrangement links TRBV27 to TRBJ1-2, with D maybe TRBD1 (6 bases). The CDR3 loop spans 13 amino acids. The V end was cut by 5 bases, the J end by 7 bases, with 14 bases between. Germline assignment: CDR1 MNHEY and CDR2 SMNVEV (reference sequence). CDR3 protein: CASSQNRVAGYTF. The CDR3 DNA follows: TGTGCCAGCAGTCAAAACAGGGTTGCTGGCTACACCTTC.

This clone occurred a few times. CDR3 DNA: TGTGCCAGTAGTAGAGGGGGAGTCAACGAAAAACTGTTTTTT. Protein sequence: CASSRGGVNEKLFF. The J gene is TRBJ1-4, the V gene TRBV19, with D perhaps TRBD1 (6 bases). The length of the CDR3 is 14 residues. Trimming left V 4 bases short and J 8 bases short, with 14 bases between. In germline, CDR1 is LNHDA, CDR2 SQIVND (reference sequence).